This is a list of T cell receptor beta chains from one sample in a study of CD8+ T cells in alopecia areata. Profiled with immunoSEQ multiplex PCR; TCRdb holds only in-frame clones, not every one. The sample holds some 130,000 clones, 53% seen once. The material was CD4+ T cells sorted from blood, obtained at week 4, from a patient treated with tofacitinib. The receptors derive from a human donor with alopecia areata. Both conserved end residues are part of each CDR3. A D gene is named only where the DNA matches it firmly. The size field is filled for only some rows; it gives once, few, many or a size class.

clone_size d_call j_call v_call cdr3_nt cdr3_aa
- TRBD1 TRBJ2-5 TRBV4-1 TGCGCCAGCAGCCAAGACGGACAGGGAGTGGAGACCCAGTACTTC CASSQDGQGVETQYF
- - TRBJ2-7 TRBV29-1 TGCAGCGTTGGTGGAGGGGGCTCCTACGAGCAGTACTTC CSVGGGGSYEQYF
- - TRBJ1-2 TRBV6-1 TGTGCCAGCAGTCGTCTACAGTGGGGCTACACCTTC CASSRLQWGYTF
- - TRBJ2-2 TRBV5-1 TGCGCCAGCAGCTACCAGGCGGCAGGGGAGCTGTTTTTT CASSYQAAGELFF
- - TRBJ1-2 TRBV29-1 TGCAGCGTTGAACCCCGTCATCAACGGGACTATGGCTACACCTTC CSVEPRHQRDYGYTF
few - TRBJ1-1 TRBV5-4 TGTGCCAGCAGCTTTCCGGGACACGGCGCGGTCACTGAAGCTTTCTTT CASSFPGHGAVTEAFF
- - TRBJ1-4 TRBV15 TGTGCCACCAGCAGACTGGGGGAAGGGGACGAAAAACTGTTTTTT CATSRLGEGDEKLFF
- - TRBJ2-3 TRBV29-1 TGCACCTTTTCAGGGCGGGGTACAGATACGCAGTATTTT CTFSGRGTDTQYF
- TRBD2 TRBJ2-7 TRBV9 TGTGCCAGCAGCCCCCGAAGGGACTATTCCTACGAGCAGTACTTC CASSPRRDYSYEQYF
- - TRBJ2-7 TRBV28 TGTGCCAGCCGGACCGGGACCCCCTACGAGCAGTACTTC CASRTGTPYEQYF
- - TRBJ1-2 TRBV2 TGTGCCAGCAGTGAACAGTCTAACTATGGCTACACCTTC CASSEQSNYGYTF
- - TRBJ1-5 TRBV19 TGTGCCAGTAACAAGGGGCGGCAGATTAGCAATCAGCCCCAGCATTTT CASNKGRQISNQPQHF
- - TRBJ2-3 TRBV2 TGTGCCAGCAGGAGACAGTCCACAGATACGCAGTATTTT CASRRQSTDTQYF